This TCR beta chain emerged from a study of cytomegalovirus exposure and HLA in healthy donors. Study observations and caveats: In vitro, three CMV-associated chains proved specific for CMV antigens. V- and J-gene trimming in TCR beta was tied to a missense DCLRE1C variant by an analysis performed later.

Primers included in the PCR were 60 Vbeta and 13 Jbeta primers. Libraries were prepared by immunoSEQ multiplex PCR; TCRdb keeps only in-frame clonotypes and omits some of them. Of nearly 200,000 clones in the sample, 60% to 80% were seen once. After removal of 5 bases from V and 3 bases from J, the junction contained 5 bases not matched to a gene. CDR1 is LNHDA, CDR2 SQIVND, per germline (reference sequence). The CDR3 consists of 15 residues. A remark on this clone: Its matching antigen is unknown.

J is TRBJ2-7 and V is TRBV19; 12 bases map to TRBD2. Material: PBMCs. The TCR originated in a woman aged 25 to 39 in good health and CMV-seropositive. This CDR3 is CASSLTSGGYYEQYF. CDR3 DNA sequence: TGTGCCAGTAGTCTGACTAGCGGGGGCTACTACGAGCAGTACTTC.